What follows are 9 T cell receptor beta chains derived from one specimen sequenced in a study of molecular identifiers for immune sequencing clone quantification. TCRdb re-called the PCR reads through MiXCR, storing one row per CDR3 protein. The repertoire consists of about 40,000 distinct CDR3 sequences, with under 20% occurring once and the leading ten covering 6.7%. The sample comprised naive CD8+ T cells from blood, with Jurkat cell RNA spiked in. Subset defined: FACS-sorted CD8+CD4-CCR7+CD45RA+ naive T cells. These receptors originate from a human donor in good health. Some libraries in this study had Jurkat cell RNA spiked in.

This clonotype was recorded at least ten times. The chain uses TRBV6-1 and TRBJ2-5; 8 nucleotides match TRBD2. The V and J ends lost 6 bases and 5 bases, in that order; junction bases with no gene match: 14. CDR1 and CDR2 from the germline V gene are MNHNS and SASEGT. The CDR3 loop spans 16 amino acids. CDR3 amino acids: CASRGEGLGKRETQYF. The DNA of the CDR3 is TGTGCCAGCAGGGGGGAGGGACTAGGGAAGCGGGAGACCCAGTACTTC.

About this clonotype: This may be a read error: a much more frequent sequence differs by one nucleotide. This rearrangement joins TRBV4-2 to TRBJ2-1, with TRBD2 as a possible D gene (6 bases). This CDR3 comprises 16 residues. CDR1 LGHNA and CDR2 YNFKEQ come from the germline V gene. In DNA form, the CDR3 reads TGTGTCAGCAGCCAGCTCCCCGGGACTCGATACAATGAGCAGTTCTTC. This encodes CVSSQLPGTRYNEQFF.

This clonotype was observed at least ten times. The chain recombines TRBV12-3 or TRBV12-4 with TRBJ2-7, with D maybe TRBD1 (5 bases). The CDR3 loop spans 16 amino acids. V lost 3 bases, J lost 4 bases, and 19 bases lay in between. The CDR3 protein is CASSFGLGRAGYEQYF. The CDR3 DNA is TGTGCCAGCAGTTTCGGTCTCGGCAGGGCCGGGTACGAGCAGTACTTC.

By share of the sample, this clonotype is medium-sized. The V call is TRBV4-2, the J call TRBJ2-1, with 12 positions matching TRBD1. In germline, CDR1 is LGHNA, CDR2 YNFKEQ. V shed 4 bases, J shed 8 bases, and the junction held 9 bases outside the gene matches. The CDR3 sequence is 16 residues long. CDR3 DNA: TGTGCCAGCAGCCCTGGTCCGGGACAGGGGGCTCATGAGCAGTTCTTC. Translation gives CASSPGPGQGAHEQFF.

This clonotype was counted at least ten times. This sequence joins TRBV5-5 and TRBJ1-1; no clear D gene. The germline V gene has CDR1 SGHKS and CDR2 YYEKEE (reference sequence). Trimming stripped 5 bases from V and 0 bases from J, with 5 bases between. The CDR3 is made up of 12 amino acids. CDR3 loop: CASRTMNTEAFF. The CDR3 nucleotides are TGTGCCAGCAGGACCATGAACACTGAAGCTTTCTTT.

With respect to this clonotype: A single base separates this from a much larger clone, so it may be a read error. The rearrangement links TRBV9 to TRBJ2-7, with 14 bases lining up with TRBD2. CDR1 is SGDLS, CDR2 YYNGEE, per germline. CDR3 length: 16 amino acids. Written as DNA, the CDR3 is TGTGCCAGCAGCGGGACTAGCGGGAGGCCTGGGGGCGAGCAGCACTTC. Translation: CASSGTSGRPGGEQHF. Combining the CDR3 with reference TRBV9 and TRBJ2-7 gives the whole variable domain DSGVTQTPKHLITATGQRVTLRCSPRSGDLSVYWYQQSLDQGLQFLIQYYNGEERAKGNILERFSAQQFPDLHSELNLSSLELGDSALYFCASSGTSGRPGGEQHFGPGTRLTVT.

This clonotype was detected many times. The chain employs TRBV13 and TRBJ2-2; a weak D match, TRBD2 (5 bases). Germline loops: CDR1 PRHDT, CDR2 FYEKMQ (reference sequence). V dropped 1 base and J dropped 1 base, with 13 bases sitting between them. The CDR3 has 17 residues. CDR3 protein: CASSLERYRENTGELFF. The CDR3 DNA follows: TGTGCCAGCAGCTTAGAGAGGTACCGGGAGAACACCGGGGAGCTGTTTTTT.

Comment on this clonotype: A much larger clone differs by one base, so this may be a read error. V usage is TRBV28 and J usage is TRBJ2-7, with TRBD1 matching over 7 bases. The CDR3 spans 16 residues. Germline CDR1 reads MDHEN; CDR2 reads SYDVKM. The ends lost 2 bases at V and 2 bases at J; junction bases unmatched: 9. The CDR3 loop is CASSLGDRATPYEQYF. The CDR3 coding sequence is TGTGCCAGCAGTTTAGGGGACAGAGCCACCCCCTACGAGCAGTACTTC.

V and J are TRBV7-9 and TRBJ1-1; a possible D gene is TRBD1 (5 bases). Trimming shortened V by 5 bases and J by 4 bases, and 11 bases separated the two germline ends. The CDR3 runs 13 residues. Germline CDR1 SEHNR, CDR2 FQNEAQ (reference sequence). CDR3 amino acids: CASSLDRSTEAFF. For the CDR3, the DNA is TGTGCCAGCAGCCTAGACAGATCCACTGAAGCTTTCTTT.